This T cell receptor beta chain is from a study of Graves' ophthalmopathy and Graves' hyperthyroidism. As for the study in general: Hyperthyroidism qualified as stable when ophthalmopathy did not develop within 18 months of follow-up. General study points: For separating ophthalmopathy from stable hyperthyroidism, a 13-signature model gave 87.88% sensitivity and approximately 76% specificity. Progression of ophthalmopathy was predicted by the model with approximately 71% sensitivity and under 85% specificity.

In the case of this clonotype: Its antigen is still unknown.

CDR1 is SNHLY, CDR2 FYNNEI, per germline. The V segment lost 4 bases and the J segment 1 base; nucleotides outside the gene matches: 6. The CDR3 is made up of 17 amino acids. Investigators amplified TCR beta CDR3 regions from RNA transcripts. The workflow started with a first-round RT-PCR run with HTBI primers and then moved on to a second-round multiplex PCR. TCRdb itself ran the multiplex PCR reads through MiXCR, one entry per CDR3 protein. The table lists over a million distinct CDR3 sequences, less than 45% of them singletons. As diagnostic evidence, clinical symptoms, serum thyroxine, TRAb, thyroid ultrasound and orbital computed tomography were relied upon.

The sequence was obtained from an adult man with Graves' hyperthyroidism. The V call is TRBV2, the J call TRBJ1-5; TRBD1 matches 11 bases. The sequenced sample was peripheral blood or thyroid tissue (not recorded which). The CDR3 DNA sequence: TGTGCCAGCAGTGGCGGGACAGGGGGTCAAAGCAATCAGCCCCAGCATTTT. Protein product: CASSGGTGGQSNQPQHF.